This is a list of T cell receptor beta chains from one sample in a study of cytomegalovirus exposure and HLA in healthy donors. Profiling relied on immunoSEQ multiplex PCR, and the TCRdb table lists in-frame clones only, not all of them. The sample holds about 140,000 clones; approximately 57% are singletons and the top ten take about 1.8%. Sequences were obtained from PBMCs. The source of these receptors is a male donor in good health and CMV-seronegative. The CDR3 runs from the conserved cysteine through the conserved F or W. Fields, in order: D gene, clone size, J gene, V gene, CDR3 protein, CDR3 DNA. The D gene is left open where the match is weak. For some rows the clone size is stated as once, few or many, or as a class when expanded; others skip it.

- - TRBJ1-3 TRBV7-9 CSSSSPGNTIYF TGTTCCAGCAGCTCTCCGGGAAACACCATATATTTT
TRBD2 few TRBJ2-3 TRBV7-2 CASSLAPAGSTDTQYF TGTGCCAGCAGCTTAGCGCCAGCGGGGAGCACAGATACGCAGTATTTT
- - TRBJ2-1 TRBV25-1 CASSDRRYEQFF TGTGCCAGCAGTGATCGGCGGTATGAGCAGTTCTTC
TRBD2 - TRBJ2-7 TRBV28 CASSLGGGVREQYF TGTGCCAGCAGTTTAGGCGGGGGGGTTCGCGAGCAGTACTTC
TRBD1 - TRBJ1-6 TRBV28 CATRGTGSNSPLHF TGTGCCACCCGGGGGACAGGGAGCAATTCACCCCTCCACTTT
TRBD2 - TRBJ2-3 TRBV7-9 CASRLNRGGLADTQYF TGTGCCAGCAGGCTAAACCGGGGGGGCCTTGCAGATACGCAGTATTTT
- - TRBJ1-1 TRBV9 CASSVTGYTEAFF TGTGCCAGCAGCGTAACAGGGTACACTGAAGCTTTCTTT
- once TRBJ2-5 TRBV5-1 CASSSQTSKETQYF TGCGCCAGCAGCTCCCAGACTAGTAAGGAGACCCAGTACTTC
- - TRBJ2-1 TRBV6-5 CASSYRGAERSNEQFF TGTGCCAGCAGTTACCGCGGGGCCGAAAGGTCCAATGAGCAGTTCTTC
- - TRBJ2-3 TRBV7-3 CASSRRSGLHTDTQYF TGTGCCAGCAGCCGCAGATCCGGGTTGCACACAGATACGCAGTATTTT
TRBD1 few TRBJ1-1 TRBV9 CASSAGTGDTEAFF TGTGCCAGCAGCGCCGGGACAGGGGACACTGAAGCTTTCTTT
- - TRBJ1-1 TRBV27 CASRVQGRYTEAFF TGTGCCAGCAGAGTACAGGGTCGTTACACTGAAGCTTTCTTT
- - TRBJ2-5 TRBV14 CASSTRTLQETQYF TGTGCCAGCAGCACCCGGACACTGCAAGAGACCCAGTACTTC
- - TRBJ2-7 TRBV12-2 CASRLRGYEQYF TGTGCAAGTCGCTTACGGGGGTACGAGCAGTACTTC
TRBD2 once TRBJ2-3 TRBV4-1 CASSQDLSRGGLTDTQYF TGCGCCAGCAGCCAAGATCTTTCGCGGGGGGGACTCACAGATACGCAGTATTTT
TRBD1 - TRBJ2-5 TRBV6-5 CASSTGGTQYF TGTGCCAGCAGCACAGGGGGGACCCAGTACTTC
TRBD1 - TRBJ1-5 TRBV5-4 CASSLRGGFSNQPQHF TGTGCCAGCAGCTTAAGAGGGGGCTTCTCCAATCAGCCCCAGCATTTT
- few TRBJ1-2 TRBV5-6 CASSLGGRNYGYTF TGTGCCAGCAGCTTGGGGGGCCGCAACTATGGCTACACCTTC
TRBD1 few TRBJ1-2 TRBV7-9 CASSLDRAYGYTF TGTGCCAGCAGCTTGGACAGGGCCTATGGCTACACCTTC
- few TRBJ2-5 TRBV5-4 CASSLARVGETQYF TGTGCCAGCAGCTTGGCCAGGGTGGGTGAGACCCAGTACTTC
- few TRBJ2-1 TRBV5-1 CASSLASGFSYNEQFF TGCGCCAGCAGCTTGGCGAGCGGTTTTTCCTACAATGAGCAGTTCTTC
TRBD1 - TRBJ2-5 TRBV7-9 CASRRGQAQETQYF TGTGCCAGCAGAAGGGGACAGGCCCAAGAGACCCAGTACTTC
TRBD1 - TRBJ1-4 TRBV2 CASSIPGQDGTATNEKLFF TGTGCCAGCAGCATCCCCGGACAAGACGGGACAGCAACTAATGAAAAACTGTTTTTT
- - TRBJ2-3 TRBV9 CASSVGWGGFTDTQYF TGTGCCAGCAGCGTAGGTTGGGGCGGTTTCACAGATACGCAGTATTTT
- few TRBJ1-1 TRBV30 CAWSATGNTEAFF TGTGCCTGGAGTGCAACCGGGAACACTGAAGCTTTCTTT
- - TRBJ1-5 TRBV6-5 CASSYYRNSNQPQHF TGTGCCAGCAGTTACTACAGGAATAGCAATCAGCCCCAGCATTTT
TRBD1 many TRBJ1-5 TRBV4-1 CASSSQGAAQPQHF TGCGCCAGCAGCTCCCAGGGGGCTGCGCAGCCCCAGCATTTT
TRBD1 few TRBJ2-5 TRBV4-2 CASSDWTGDRQYF TGTGCCAGCAGCGACTGGACAGGGGACAGGCAGTACTTC
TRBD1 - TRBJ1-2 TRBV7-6 CASSDYRGSEKNYGYTF TGTGCCAGCAGCGATTACAGGGGGTCCGAAAAAAACTATGGCTACACCTTC
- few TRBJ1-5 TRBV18 CASSRTGGGESNQPQHF TGTGCCAGCTCACGTACCGGCGGGGGCGAAAGCAATCAGCCCCAGCATTTT
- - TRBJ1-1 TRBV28 CASITGTLGAFF TGTGCCAGCATTACAGGGACCTTGGGCGCTTTCTTT
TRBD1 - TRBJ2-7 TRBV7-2 CASSYNRGGEQYF TGTGCCAGCAGCTACAACAGGGGCGGCGAGCAGTACTTC
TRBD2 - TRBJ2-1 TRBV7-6 CASSLVGSGRYNEQFF TGTGCCAGCAGCTTAGTAGGTAGCGGGCGCTACAATGAGCAGTTCTTC
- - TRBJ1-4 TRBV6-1 CASSEIRDEKLFF TGTGCCAGCAGTGAAATCAGGGATGAAAAACTGTTTTTT
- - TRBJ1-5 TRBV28 CASSLNQRLGQPQHF TGTGCCAGCAGTTTAAATCAGAGGCTAGGACAGCCCCAGCATTTT
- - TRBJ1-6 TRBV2 CASSGALAPLHF TGTGCCAGCAGTGGGGCTTTGGCACCCCTCCACTTT
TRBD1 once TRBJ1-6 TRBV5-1 CASSLRDRGSPLHF TGCGCCAGCAGCCTCCGGGACAGGGGTTCACCCCTCCACTTT
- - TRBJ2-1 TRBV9 CASSSTRRGNEQFF TGTGCCAGCAGCTCCACTAGGAGGGGCAATGAGCAGTTCTTC
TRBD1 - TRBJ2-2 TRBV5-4 CASSSIQGARTGELFF TGTGCCAGCAGCAGTATACAGGGGGCTAGAACCGGGGAGCTGTTTTTT
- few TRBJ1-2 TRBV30 CAWIHQGNYGYTF TGTGCCTGGATACACCAGGGCAACTATGGCTACACCTTC
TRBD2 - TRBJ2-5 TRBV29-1 CSARAGGRETQYF TGCAGCGCTAGAGCGGGGGGGAGAGAGACCCAGTACTTC